The clone carrying this T cell receptor beta chain was recorded only once. The antigen is unknown. The data stem from a study of cytomegalovirus exposure and HLA in healthy donors. Study conclusions and caveats: Compared with the approximately 700-donor mean, an Asian-associated ancestry cluster reportedly had fewer N-insertions, according to a later analysis.

The CDR3 runs to 15 residues. With 9 bases clipped from V and 7 bases from J, the junction kept 12 bases outside the gene matches. CDR1 is MNHEY, CDR2 SVGAGI, per germline. Researchers ran the PCR with 60 Vbeta and 13 Jbeta primers. Clones were sequenced by immunoSEQ multiplex PCR, and TCRdb holds only the in-frame ones, with some missing. The sample has about 120,000 clones; over 70% are singletons. Sequenced sample: PBMCs. The sequence derives from a female donor in good health and CMV-seronegative. V gene TRBV6-5 combines with J gene TRBJ1-4; TRBD1 agrees at 9 bases. The DNA of the CDR3 is TGTGCCAGTTCAAGGGCGGGGGGACAGGGTGAAAAACTGTTTTTT. It is translated as CASSRAGGQGEKLFF.